This TCR beta chain was identified during a study of T cell repertoires and HLA-DP antigens. The wider study: Alloreactive CD4+ T cells targeted HLA-DP on transduced HeLa.

Worth noting for this clone: Its antigen is currently unknown.

Between the trimmed V and J ends, which lost 2 bases and 2 bases, there was a span of 9 bases. The germline V gene encodes CDR1 MNHEY and CDR2 SVGAGI. This CDR3 is built from 14 residues. Pre-culture CD4+ samples were sequenced deeply, targeting hundreds of thousands of T cell genomes. Method: immunoSEQ multiplex PCR; TCRdb's copy keeps in-frame clones and lacks some. The profile shows about 73,000 clones, about 80% of them singletons. The receptor's source is a man aged 60 to 69 in good health and CMV-seronegative. The V and J genes are TRBV6-5 and TRBJ1-1; D gene unclear. Sequencing input: CD4+ T cells from PBMCs. This CDR3 is CASSYGQFNTEAFF. Written as DNA, the CDR3 is TGTGCCAGCAGTTACGGTCAGTTCAACACTGAAGCTTTCTTT.